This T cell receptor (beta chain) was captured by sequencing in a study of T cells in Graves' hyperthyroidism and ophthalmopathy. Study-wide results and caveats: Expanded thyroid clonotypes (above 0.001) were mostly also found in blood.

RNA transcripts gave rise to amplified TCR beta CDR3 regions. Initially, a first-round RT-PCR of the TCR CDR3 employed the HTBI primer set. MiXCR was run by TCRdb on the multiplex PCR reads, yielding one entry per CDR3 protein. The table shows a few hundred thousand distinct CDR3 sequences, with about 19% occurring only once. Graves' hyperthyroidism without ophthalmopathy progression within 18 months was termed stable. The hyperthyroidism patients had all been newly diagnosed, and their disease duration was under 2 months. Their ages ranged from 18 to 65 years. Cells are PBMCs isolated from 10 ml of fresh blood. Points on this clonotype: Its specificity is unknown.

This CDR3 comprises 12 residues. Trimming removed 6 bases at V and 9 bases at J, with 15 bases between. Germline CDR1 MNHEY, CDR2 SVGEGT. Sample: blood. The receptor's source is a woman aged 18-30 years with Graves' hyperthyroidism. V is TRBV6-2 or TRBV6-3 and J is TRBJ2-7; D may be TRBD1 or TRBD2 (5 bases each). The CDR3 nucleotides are TGTGCCAGCAGAAGGGACGGAGTGACGCAGTACTTC. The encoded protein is CASRRDGVTQYF.